Included here is one TCR beta chain sequence, with context. Its antigen is not known. These data come from a study of cytomegalovirus exposure and HLA in healthy donors. Findings and limits, study-wide: Later work found most CMV-associated TCR beta chains apparently HLA-restricted. What TCR beta sequences reportedly achieved was accurate prediction of HLA-A and HLA-B alleles in most subjects.

PCR used 60 Vbeta primers and 13 Jbeta primers. Profiling relied on immunoSEQ multiplex PCR, and the TCRdb table lists in-frame clones only, not all of them. Of about 280,000 clones detected, approximately 90% appear once; the ten largest clones hold about 2.5%. Germline V CDR1 and CDR2: SGHNT, YYREEE (reference sequence). The CDR3 sequence is 15 residues long. V was cut by 0 bases and J by 3 bases, with 12 bases left in between. The chain is built from TRBV5-4 and TRBJ1-1, with D possibly matching TRBD1 (6 bases). This TCR derives from a woman aged 18-35 years in good health and CMV-seronegative. Sequencing was performed on PBMCs. The CDR3 here is CASSLVGGAYTEAFF. DNA of the CDR3: TGTGCCAGCAGCTTGGTAGGGGGGGCGTACACTGAAGCTTTCTTT.